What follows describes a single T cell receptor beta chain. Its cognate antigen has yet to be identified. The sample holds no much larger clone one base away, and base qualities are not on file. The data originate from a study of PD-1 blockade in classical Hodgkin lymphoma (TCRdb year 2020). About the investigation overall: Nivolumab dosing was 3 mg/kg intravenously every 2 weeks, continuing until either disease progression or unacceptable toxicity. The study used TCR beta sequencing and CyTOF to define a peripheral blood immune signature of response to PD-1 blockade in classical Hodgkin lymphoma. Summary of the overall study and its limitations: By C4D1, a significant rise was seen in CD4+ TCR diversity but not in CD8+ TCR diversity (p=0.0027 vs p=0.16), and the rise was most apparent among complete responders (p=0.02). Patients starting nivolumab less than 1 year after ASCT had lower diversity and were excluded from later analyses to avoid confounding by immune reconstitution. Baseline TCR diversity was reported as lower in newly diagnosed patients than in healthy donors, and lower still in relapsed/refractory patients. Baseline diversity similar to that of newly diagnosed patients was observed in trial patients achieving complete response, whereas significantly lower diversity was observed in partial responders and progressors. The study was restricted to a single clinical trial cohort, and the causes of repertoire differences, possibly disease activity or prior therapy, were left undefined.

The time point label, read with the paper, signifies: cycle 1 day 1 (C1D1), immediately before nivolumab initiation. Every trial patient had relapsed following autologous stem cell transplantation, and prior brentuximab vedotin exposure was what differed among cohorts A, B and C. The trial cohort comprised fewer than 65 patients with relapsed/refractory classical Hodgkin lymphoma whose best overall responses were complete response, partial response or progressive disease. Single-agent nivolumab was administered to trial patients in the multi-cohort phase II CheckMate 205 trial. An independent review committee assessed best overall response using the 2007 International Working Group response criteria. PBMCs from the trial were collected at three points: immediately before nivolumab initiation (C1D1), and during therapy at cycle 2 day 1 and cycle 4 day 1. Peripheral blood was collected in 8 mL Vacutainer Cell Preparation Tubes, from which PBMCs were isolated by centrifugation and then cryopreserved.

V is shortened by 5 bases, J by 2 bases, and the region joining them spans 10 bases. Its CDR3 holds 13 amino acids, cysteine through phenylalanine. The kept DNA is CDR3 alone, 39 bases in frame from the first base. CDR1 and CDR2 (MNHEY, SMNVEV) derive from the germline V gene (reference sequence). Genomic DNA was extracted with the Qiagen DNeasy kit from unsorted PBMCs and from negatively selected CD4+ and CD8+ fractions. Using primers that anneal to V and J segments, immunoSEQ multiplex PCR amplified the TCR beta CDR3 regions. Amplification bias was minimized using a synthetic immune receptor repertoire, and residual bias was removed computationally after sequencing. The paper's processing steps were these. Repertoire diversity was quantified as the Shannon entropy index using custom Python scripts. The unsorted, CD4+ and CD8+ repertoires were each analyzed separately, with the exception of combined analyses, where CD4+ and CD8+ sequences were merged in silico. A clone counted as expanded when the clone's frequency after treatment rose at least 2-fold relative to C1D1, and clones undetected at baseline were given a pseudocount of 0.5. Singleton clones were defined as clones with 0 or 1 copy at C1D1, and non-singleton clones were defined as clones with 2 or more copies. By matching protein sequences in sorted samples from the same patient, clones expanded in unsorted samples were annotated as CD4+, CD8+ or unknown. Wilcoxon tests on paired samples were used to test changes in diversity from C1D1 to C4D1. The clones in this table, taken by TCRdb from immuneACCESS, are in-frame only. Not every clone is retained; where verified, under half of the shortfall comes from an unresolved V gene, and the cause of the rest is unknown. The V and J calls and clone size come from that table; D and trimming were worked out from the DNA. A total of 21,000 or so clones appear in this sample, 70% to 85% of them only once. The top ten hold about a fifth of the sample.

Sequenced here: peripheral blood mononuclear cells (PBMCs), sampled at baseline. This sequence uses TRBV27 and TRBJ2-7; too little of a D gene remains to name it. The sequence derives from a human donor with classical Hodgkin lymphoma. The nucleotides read TGTGCCAGCAGTCGGGTCAGCGCCTACGAGCAGTACTTC. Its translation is CASSRVSAYEQYF.